This T cell receptor (beta chain) appears in the sequencing data of a study of low-dose radiotherapy and immunotherapy resistance in tumors. At the level of the study: Per fraction, Cohort 1 was given 0.5 Gy every 2 weeks, for a total of 6.5 Gy.

In its sample, this clonotype was seen many times. V lost 0 bases and J lost 0; bases outside the gene matches: 2. This CDR3 contains 17 residues. Germline assignment: CDR1 SQVTM and CDR2 ANQGSEA. Priming of first-strand cDNA relied on TRAV- and TRBV-specific primers (covering alpha and beta chains). A constant-region primer paired with the V-primer adapter amplified TCRs over 20 PCR cycles. In vitro transcription was used to amplify the isolated mRNA. TCRdb reprocessed the reads with MiXCR, giving one entry per CDR3 protein. Altogether 60,000 to 90,000 distinct CDR3 sequences are present, around 30% being singletons, with the ten largest covering 11%. Time point meaning: before trial treatment. Donors received a regimen that comprised nivolumab, ipilimumab, aspirin, low-dose cyclophosphamide and low-dose radiotherapy. As a condition of eligibility, patients had advanced solid tumors lacking tumor-infiltrating lymphocytes.

The TCR was taken from a female donor with ovarian cancer. The chain is built from TRBV29-1 and TRBJ2-1; the match to TRBD2 covers 13 bases. This specimen consisted of PBMCs, obtained before treatment. CDR3 in DNA: TGCAGCGTTGAAGATAGGACTAGCGGGGGCTCCTACAATGAGCAGTTCTTC. This encodes CSVEDRTSGGSYNEQFF.